A selection of T cell receptor beta chains follows, all from one sample in a study of identical twins. MiXCR, run by TCRdb on the 5' RACE reads, gives a single entry per CDR3 protein. Among about 570,000 distinct CDR3 sequences listed, over 8.5% were seen once. The sample was also linked to a second study, of yellow fever vaccine responses in identical twins.

The sequenced material came from PBMCs. These receptors came from a woman aged 18-29 years in good health. The CDR3 runs from the conserved cysteine through the conserved F or W. The order of the fields is CDR3 protein, CDR3 DNA, clone size, D gene, J gene, V gene. The D gene is left open where the match is weak. Some rows have no size entry. The others give once, few or many, or a class for an expanded clone.

CASSTFAGELFF TGCGCCAGCAGCACTTTTGCCGGGGAGCTGTTTTTT many - TRBJ2-2 TRBV4-1
CASRDNTYEQYF TGTGCCAGCAGAGACAATACCTACGAGCAGTACTTC few - TRBJ2-7 TRBV7-2
CASSDTYNQPQHF TGTGCCAGCAGTGACACCTACAATCAGCCCCAGCATTTT - - TRBJ1-5 TRBV6-1
CASSSGQRNYGYTF TGTGCCAGCAGTTCGGGACAGCGAAACTATGGCTACACCTTC many TRBD1 TRBJ1-2 TRBV6-5
CATGPGLAGGREQFF TGCGCCACCGGACCGGGACTAGCGGGGGGAAGGGAGCAGTTCTTC many TRBD2 TRBJ2-1 TRBV5-1
CASSQERGESYEQYF TGCGCCAGCAGCCAAGAGCGCGGGGAGTCCTACGAGCAGTACTTC many - TRBJ2-7 TRBV4-3
CASSYLAGAADTQYF TGTGCCAGCAGTTACTTAGCGGGAGCGGCAGATACGCAGTATTTT many TRBD2 TRBJ2-3 TRBV6-5
CASLADSYEQYF TGTGCCTCGTTGGCGGACTCCTACGAGCAGTACTTC - - TRBJ2-7 TRBV30
CASSFSGGSSSSPLHF TGTGCCAGCAGTTTCTCCGGGGGGTCGTCGAGTTCACCCCTCCACTTT - - TRBJ1-6 TRBV12-3/TRBV12-4
CASTVGSGEQYF TGTGCCTCGACCGTAGGTTCGGGCGAGCAGTACTTC - - TRBJ2-7 TRBV10-3
CASSPREPTGELFF TGTGCCAGCAGCCCAAGGGAGCCCACCGGGGAGCTGTTTTTT - - TRBJ2-2 TRBV7-6
CSVEGIQGAAQETQYF TGCAGCGTTGAAGGCATACAGGGGGCGGCACAAGAGACCCAGTACTTC - TRBD1 TRBJ2-5 TRBV29-1
CATSRERTGATEAFF TGTGCCACCAGCAGAGAACGGACAGGGGCCACTGAAGCTTTCTTT few TRBD1 TRBJ1-1 TRBV15
CASSLDNSYEQYF TGTGCCAGCAGTTTAGACAACTCCTACGAGCAGTACTTC many - TRBJ2-7 TRBV5-1
CASSTDRDLNTEAFF TGTGCCAGCAGTACGGATAGGGACTTGAACACTGAAGCTTTCTTT many - TRBJ1-1 TRBV28
CASTTDPYEQYF TGTGCCAGCACAACGGACCCCTACGAGCAGTACTTC few - TRBJ2-7 TRBV6-2/TRBV6-3
CATSLQVPHYNEQFF TGTGCCACCAGCCTACAGGTGCCACACTACAATGAGCAGTTCTTC - - TRBJ2-1 TRBV15
CASSVDRSEKLFF TGTGCCAGCAGCGTCGACAGGAGTGAAAAACTGTTTTTT - - TRBJ1-4 TRBV7-9
CASSLAPGLGGETQYF TGTGCCAGCAGCTTAGCCCCCGGGCTGGGAGGAGAGACCCAGTACTTC - - TRBJ2-5 TRBV7-9
CASSLRDRVDEQYF TGTGCCAGCAGCCTCCGTGACAGGGTTGACGAGCAGTACTTC - TRBD1 TRBJ2-7 TRBV7-6
CASSLARSDTQYF TGTGCCAGCAGCTTAGCTCGATCAGATACGCAGTATTTT few - TRBJ2-3 TRBV7-6
CASSHGTGTGTSGRSGNEQFF TGCGCCAGCAGCCATGGAACCGGGACAGGGACTAGCGGGAGATCAGGGAATGAGCAGTTCTTC many TRBD2 TRBJ2-1 TRBV4-1
CSVGPVPGEQYF TGCAGCGTTGGGCCGGTCCCCGGCGAGCAGTACTTC - - TRBJ2-7 TRBV29-1
CASSLAVTSYEQYF TGTGCCAGCAGCTTAGCAGTCACCTCCTACGAGCAGTACTTC many - TRBJ2-7 TRBV7-2
CASSIPAGDYNEQFF TGTGCCAGTAGTATTCCAGCGGGGGACTACAATGAGCAGTTCTTC - TRBD2 TRBJ2-1 TRBV19
CASSQGQISSTDTQYF TGTGCCAGCTCACAGGGACAGATCTCTAGCACAGATACGCAGTATTTT - TRBD1 TRBJ2-3 TRBV18
CAWSVDPRNGYTF TGTGCCTGGAGTGTAGACCCACGAAATGGCTACACCTTC few - TRBJ1-2 TRBV30
CASSPQLYEQYF TGTGCCAGCAGTCCCCAACTCTACGAGCAGTACTTC few - TRBJ2-7 TRBV6-2/TRBV6-3
CASSRLAGKSSYEQYF TGTGCCAGCAGCAGACTAGCGGGCAAGAGCTCCTACGAGCAGTACTTC - TRBD2 TRBJ2-7 TRBV14
CASTSPQRPDRVNTGELFF TGTGCCAGCACTTCCCCACAACGCCCGGACAGGGTGAACACCGGGGAGCTGTTTTTT - TRBD1 TRBJ2-2 TRBV11-2
CAISALGQGVNEQFF TGTGCCATCAGTGCGCTAGGACAGGGGGTGAATGAGCAGTTCTTC many TRBD1 TRBJ2-1 TRBV10-3
CASSAWTSGANTGELFF TGTGCCAGCTCTGCCTGGACTAGCGGGGCGAACACCGGGGAGCTGTTTTTT - TRBD2 TRBJ2-2 TRBV18
CASRTHGQGNTGELFF TGTGCCAGCAGGACGCACGGACAGGGGAATACCGGGGAGCTGTTTTTT - TRBD1 TRBJ2-2 TRBV14
CASSQDSVGVPYNEQFF TGTGCCAGCAGCCAAGATAGTGTGGGGGTCCCGTACAATGAGCAGTTCTTC - - TRBJ2-1 TRBV3-1
CSASGWTTEAFF TGCAGTGCTAGTGGCTGGACCACTGAAGCTTTCTTT many - TRBJ1-1 TRBV20-1
CASSLFPIVSGGAVTGELFF TGTGCCAGCAGCTTGTTCCCCATCGTCAGCGGGGGGGCTGTCACCGGGGAGCTGTTTTTT few TRBD2 TRBJ2-2 TRBV11-2
CASSLPRSAGGESETQYF TGTGCCAGCAGCCTACCAAGATCAGCGGGAGGGGAGTCGGAGACCCAGTACTTC - TRBD2 TRBJ2-5 TRBV12-3/TRBV12-4
CASRSLAGSYEQYF TGCGCCAGCAGGTCACTAGCGGGGAGTTACGAGCAGTACTTC many TRBD2 TRBJ2-7 TRBV5-1
CASWRSTGSKNIQYF TGTGCCAGCTGGCGATCGACAGGGTCCAAAAACATTCAGTACTTC few - TRBJ2-4 TRBV21-1
CASSYNRLRELEGNEQFF TGTGCCAGCAGTTACAATAGGTTACGGGAGTTGGAAGGCAATGAGCAGTTCTTC few - TRBJ2-1 TRBV6-2/TRBV6-3
CASREQGSTEAFF TGTGCCAGCAGAGAACAGGGTTCTACTGAAGCTTTCTTT many - TRBJ1-1 TRBV6-1